These 29 T cell receptor beta chains were sequenced from one sample in a study of T cell responses to AZD1222 COVID-19 vaccine. TCRdb's copy holds only in-frame clones and misses some; the assay was immunoSEQ multiplex PCR. The sample gives 120,000 or so clones, over 75% of which show up once; just over 7% is in the top ten. Sample: peripheral blood, taken on day 0 of AZD1222 vaccination. These TCRs come from an adult in good health.

The chain is built from TRBV5-4 and TRBJ2-1; the D gene is possibly TRBD2 (5 bases). The V and J ends lost 0 bases and 3 bases respectively, with 13 bases between them. Germline V gene sequence: CDR1 SGHNT, CDR2 YYREEE (reference sequence). The CDR3 consists of 16 residues. CDR3 region: CASSLVWPGNYNEQFF. In DNA form, the CDR3 reads TGTGCCAGCAGCTTGGTGTGGCCGGGGAACTACAATGAGCAGTTCTTC.

The chain combines TRBV2 with TRBJ2-3, with D uncertain. Germline assignment: CDR1 SNHLY and CDR2 FYNNEI. The V and J ends lost 6 bases and 5 bases respectively, with 12 bases between them. The CDR3 loop spans 13 amino acids. This CDR3 reads CASRHAVGDTQYF. For the CDR3, the DNA is TGTGCCAGCAGGCACGCTGTGGGAGATACGCAGTATTTT.

J is TRBJ2-2 and V is TRBV7-8; D uncertain. The CDR3 spans 13 residues. The V and J ends lost 0 bases and 3 bases respectively, with 2 bases between them. Germline CDR1 and CDR2: SGHVS and FQNEAQ. CDR3 amino acids: CASSLAHTGELFF. The CDR3 coding sequence is TGTGCCAGCAGCTTAGCCCACACCGGGGAGCTGTTTTTT.

V is TRBV12-5 and J is TRBJ1-1, with D unclear. This CDR3 is 12 amino acids long. Trimming cost V 6 bases and J 4 bases, with 9 bases left between them. The germline CDR1 and CDR2 sequences are LGHNT and FRNRAP. CDR3 amino acids: CASGELPTEAFF. The CDR3 DNA reads as TGTGCTAGTGGCGAATTACCCACTGAAGCTTTCTTT.

The genes are TRBV12-3 or TRBV12-4 and TRBJ2-2; D remains ambiguous. The V and J ends lost 5 bases and 1 base respectively, with 5 bases between them. This CDR3 is 13 amino acids long. Here the CDR3 DNA reads TGTGCCAGCAGTACCATGAACACCGGGGAGCTGTTTTTT. Residues: CASSTMNTGELFF.

V gene TRBV7-4 combines with J gene TRBJ1-5, with D possibly TRBD1 on 5 matching bases. This CDR3 is 17 amino acids long. Germline CDR1 and CDR2: SGHVT and SQSDAQ. Trimming left V 0 bases short and J 0 bases short, with 12 bases between. The CDR3 coding sequence is TGTGCCAGCAGCTTAGCGGGCACAGGTGATAGCAATCAGCCCCAGCATTTT. Amino acids: CASSLAGTGDSNQPQHF.

This chain uses TRBV7-8 with TRBJ2-5; D uncertain. Trimming cost V 1 base and J 5 bases, with 8 bases left between them. CDR1 SGHVS and CDR2 FQNEAQ come from the germline V gene. The CDR3 consists of 13 residues. CDR3 loop: CASSLVLSETQYF. CDR3 in DNA: TGTGCCAGCAGCTTAGTCCTGAGCGAGACCCAGTACTTC. Based on the CDR3 plus reference TRBV7-8 and TRBJ2-5, the full variable domain is GAGVSQSPRYKVAKRGQDVALRCDPISGHVSLFWYQQALGQGPEFLTYFQNEAQLDKSGLPSDRFFAERPEGSVSTLKIQRTQQEDSAVYLCASSLVLSETQYFGPGTRLLVL.

As for this clone: At one end, the junction sequence differs from germline, possibly due to a read error. J is TRBJ2-1 and V is TRBV7-7; TRBD1 or TRBD2 may be the D gene (5 bases each). The CDR3 totals 16 residues. Germline CDR1 SSHAT, CDR2 FNYEAQ (reference sequence). The CDR3 region has the DNA TGTGCTAGCAGCTTAATTCGGGGCGCCAGCTACAATGAGCAGTTCTTC. This codes for CASSLIRGASYNEQFF.

DNA for the CDR3: TGTGCCAGCAGGACGATTTCGGACGGAGCGAACACCGGGGAGCTGTTTTTT. Amino acids: CASRTISDGANTGELFF. The rearrangement joins TRBV28 to TRBJ2-2; D call uncertain. Germline values: CDR1 MDHEN, CDR2 SYDVKM. V gave up 6 bases and J gave up 0 bases, with 17 bases separating them. The CDR3 is made up of 17 amino acids.

The CDR3 nucleotides are TGTGCCAGCAGCCCGGCAGGGGGCCCCTCTGGAAACACCATATATTTT. Its translation is CASSPAGGPSGNTIYF. The chain joins TRBV5-6 to TRBJ1-3; the match to TRBD1 covers 8 bases. The germline V gene encodes CDR1 SGHDT and CDR2 YYEEEE. Trimming cost V 4 bases and J 0 bases; bases outside gene matches: 6. CDR3 length: 16 amino acids.

V and J are TRBV13 and TRBJ1-4; TRBD1 aligns across 7 bases. J gave up 3 bases and V 5 bases, and 9 bases lay outside the gene matches. Per the germline V gene, CDR1 is PRHDT and CDR2 is FYEKMQ (reference sequence). CDR3 size: 16 residues. The CDR3 region has the DNA TGTGCCAGCAGCGACACACGGGACAGTGCTAATGAAAAACTGTTTTTT. Its translation: CASSDTRDSANEKLFF.

The chain combines TRBV28 with TRBJ1-5; D uncertain. The CDR3 totals 16 residues. Germline-derived CDR1 and CDR2 are MDHEN and SYDVKM. Deletions cut 8 bases from V and 0 bases from J, with 17 bases between. The DNA of the CDR3 is TGTGCCAGCTTAGCCCGGACGGTCAATAGCAATCAGCCCCAGCATTTT. Its translation: CASLARTVNSNQPQHF.

This chain uses TRBV30 with TRBJ2-1, with 8 nucleotides matching TRBD2. Germline loops: CDR1 GTSNPN, CDR2 SVGIG (reference sequence). The CDR3 contains 12 residues. The ends lost 2 bases at V and 6 bases at J; junction bases unmatched: 0. CDR3 region: CAWSTSGNEQFF. CDR3 DNA sequence: TGTGCCTGGAGTACTAGCGGCAATGAGCAGTTCTTC.

The gene calls are TRBV10-3 and TRBJ2-3; D gene ambiguous. The CDR3 runs 14 residues. Germline loops: CDR1 ENHRY, CDR2 SYGVKD. Trimming stripped 0 bases from V and 4 bases from J, with 8 bases between. In DNA, the CDR3 is TGTGCCATCAGTGAGTCTAGGCAGGCAGATACGCAGTATTTT. It yields the protein CAISESRQADTQYF.

Comments on this clone: This sample also contains other DNA sequences that code for the same CDR3. The CDR3 loop is CASSLDGELFF. In DNA, the CDR3 is TGTGCCAGCAGCCTTGACGGGGAGCTGTTTTTT. The rearrangement joins TRBV7-9 to TRBJ2-2; no definite D call. Trimming removed 5 bases from V and 7 bases from J, with 5 bases in between. In germline, CDR1 is SEHNR, CDR2 FQNEAQ (reference sequence). The CDR3 is made up of 11 amino acids.

The chain joins TRBV4-1 to TRBJ2-2, with TRBD1 as a possible D gene (6 bases). The germline gives CDR1 MGHRA, CDR2 YSYEKL. CDR3 length equals 15 residues. The V and J ends lost 0 bases and 3 bases respectively, with 8 bases between them. As DNA, the CDR3 is TGCGCCAGCAGCCAAGAGGGACAATACACCGGGGAGCTGTTTTTT. As protein: CASSQEGQYTGELFF.

The V call is TRBV14, the J call TRBJ2-7; D unresolved. The V end was cut by 5 bases, the J end by 2 bases, with 7 bases between. The germline CDR1 and CDR2 sequences are SGHDN and FVKESK. This CDR3 comprises 12 residues. CDR3 residues: CASSGDTYEQYF. CDR3 coding DNA: TGTGCCAGCAGCGGGGATACCTACGAGCAGTACTTC.

The rearrangement joins TRBV4-1 to TRBJ1-5; TRBD1 matches at 8 bases. V was pared by 4 bases and J by 3 bases, with 5 bases of the junction left unmatched. The length of the CDR3 is 15 residues. Germline V gives CDR1 MGHRA, CDR2 YSYEKL. CDR3 sequence reads: CASSPGQGYNQPQHF. As DNA, the CDR3 is TGCGCCAGCAGCCCCGGACAGGGCTACAATCAGCCCCAGCATTTT.

The rearrangement uses TRBV6-2 or TRBV6-3 and TRBJ1-2; 7 bases align to TRBD1. After removal of 0 bases from V and 2 bases from J, the junction contained 3 bases not matched to a gene. CDR3 length: 15 amino acids. Germline assignment: CDR1 MNHEY and CDR2 SVGEGT. CDR3 in DNA: TGTGCCAGCAGTTACTCAACAGGGGCCAACTATGGCTACACCTTC. It specifies CASSYSTGANYGYTF.

The V and J genes are TRBV5-1 and TRBJ1-2; D call uncertain. The CDR3 is made up of 16 amino acids. Trimming cost V 4 bases and J 8 bases, with 24 bases left between them. Per germline, CDR1 SGHRS and CDR2 YFSETQ. The CDR3 region is CASSRITDSTPRGYTF. The CDR3 bases are TGCGCCAGCAGCCGAATTACAGACTCTACTCCGAGGGGCTACACCTTC.

The chain employs TRBV6-5 and TRBJ2-5; TRBD1 matches at 7 bases. The CDR3 is made up of 12 amino acids. In germline, CDR1 is MNHEY, CDR2 SVGAGI. Trimming took 6 bases from V and 7 from J; bases not matched to a gene: 5. The CDR3 DNA is TGTGCCAGCAGGGTTGGACAGGCGACCCAGTACTTC. Its translation: CASRVGQATQYF.

This clone was observed a single time. CDR3 residues: CASSLIGQSYEQYF. The CDR3 coding sequence is TGCGCCAGCAGCTTGATCGGACAATCCTACGAGCAGTACTTC. The rearrangement joins TRBV5-1 to TRBJ2-7; perhaps TRBD1 as D (5 bases). Germline V lookup: CDR1 SGHRS, CDR2 YFSETQ. V was clipped by 1 base and J by 1 base, with 9 bases between them. The CDR3 totals 14 residues.

The chain links TRBV18 to TRBJ2-7; perhaps TRBD2 as D (5 bases). This CDR3 is 13 amino acids long. The germline CDR1 and CDR2 sequences are KGHSH and LQKENI. Trimming removed 2 bases at V and 5 bases at J, with 10 bases between. The CDR3 spells CASSPNLEDEQYF. CDR3 nucleotide sequence: TGTGCCAGCTCACCAAATCTGGAGGACGAGCAGTACTTC.

The gene calls are TRBV5-4 and TRBJ2-6; 13 positions agree with TRBD2. Germline values: CDR1 SGHNT, CDR2 YYREEE (reference sequence). V gave up 4 bases and J gave up 0 bases; unmatched junction bases: 7. This CDR3 region has 19 residues. The CDR3 nucleotides read TGTGCCAGCAGCCCCGGGACTAGCGGGATCTCCTCTGGGGCCAACGTCCTGACTTTC. Amino acid sequence: CASSPGTSGISSGANVLTF.

The rearrangement links TRBV12-3 or TRBV12-4 to TRBJ2-5; 8 bases are shared with TRBD1. The CDR3 has 13 residues. V lost 1 base to trimming and J lost 5 bases; unmatched junction nucleotides: 0. The CDR3 protein is CASSLGTGETQYF. CDR3 sequence (DNA): TGTGCCAGCAGTTTAGGGACAGGGGAGACCCAGTACTTC.

This clone was detected only a few times. CDR3 amino acids: CASSSTGDGIYEQYF. CDR3 DNA: TGCGCCAGCAGCTCGACAGGGGATGGGATTTACGAGCAGTACTTC. The rearrangement joins TRBV5-1 to TRBJ2-7, with 8 bases identical to TRBD1. Germline assignment: CDR1 SGHRS and CDR2 YFSETQ. J lost 4 bases, V lost 3 bases, and 9 bases had no gene match. CDR3 length: 15 residues. The variable domain in full, with the rest retrieved from reference TRBV5-1 and TRBJ2-7, is KAGVTQTPRYLIKTRGQQVTLSCSPISGHRSVSWYQQTPGQGLQFLFEYFSETQRNKGNFPGRFSGRQFSNSRSEMNVSTLELGDSALYLCASSSTGDGIYEQYFGPGTRLTVT.

This CDR3 is CASRGREDEKLFF. DNA of the CDR3: TGTGCCAGCAGGGGACGGGAGGATGAAAAACTGTTTTTT. The chain uses TRBV12-3 or TRBV12-4 and TRBJ1-4, with D perhaps TRBD1 (5 bases). Trimming took 6 bases from V and 6 from J, leaving 11 bases between them. The CDR3 sequence is 13 residues long.

This clone came up a few times. The V and J genes are TRBV27 and TRBJ2-2; the D gene is possibly TRBD2 (6 bases). Germline CDR1 MNHEY, CDR2 SMNVEV (reference sequence). V was pared by 4 bases and J by 2 bases, with 17 bases between. CDR3 length equals 17 residues. CDR3 loop: CASSSHLEGLNTGELFF. CDR3 DNA: TGTGCCAGCAGTTCCCACCTGGAGGGGCTTAACACCGGGGAGCTGTTTTTT.

The V call is TRBV2, the J call TRBJ2-5, with D tentatively TRBD1 or TRBD2 (5 bases each). The germline V gene has CDR1 SNHLY and CDR2 FYNNEI. V was cut by 0 bases and J by 7 bases, with 12 bases left in between. The CDR3 has 14 residues. CDR3 protein: CASSEAGEVGTQYF. The CDR3 DNA is TGTGCCAGCAGTGAAGCGGGGGAAGTGGGGACCCAGTACTTC.